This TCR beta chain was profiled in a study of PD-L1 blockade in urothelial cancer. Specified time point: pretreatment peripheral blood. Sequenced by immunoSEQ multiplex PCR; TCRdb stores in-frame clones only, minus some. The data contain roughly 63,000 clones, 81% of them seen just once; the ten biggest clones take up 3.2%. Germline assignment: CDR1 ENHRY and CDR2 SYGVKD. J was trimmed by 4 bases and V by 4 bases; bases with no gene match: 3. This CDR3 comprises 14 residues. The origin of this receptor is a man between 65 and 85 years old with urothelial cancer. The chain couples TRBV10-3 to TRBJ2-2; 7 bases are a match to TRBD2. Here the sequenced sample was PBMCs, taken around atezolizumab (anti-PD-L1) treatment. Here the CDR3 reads CAISGGEGTGELFF. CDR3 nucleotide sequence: TGTGCCATCAGTGGCGGGGAGGGCACCGGGGAGCTGTTTTTT.